This is a list of T cell receptor beta chains from one sample in a study of patients and donors after allogeneic stem cell transplantation. TCRdb reprocessed the RT-PCR reads via MiXCR and lists one record per CDR3 protein. Of hundreds of thousands of distinct CDR3 sequences in the sample, 16% were seen once. The material sequenced was blood, either unsorted or a sorted T cell fraction (not recorded which). The receptors derive from a human donor who was either an allogeneic HSCT recipient or a stem cell or donor lymphocyte infusion donor (not recorded which). It is not recorded whose cells these are; they may come from a transplant donor. Both conserved end residues are part of each CDR3. The order of the fields is V gene, J gene, clone size, D gene, CDR3 protein. D genes are given only for firm matches. Some rows have no size entry. The others give once, few or many, or a class for an expanded clone.

V gene: TRBV12-3/TRBV12-4
J gene: TRBJ1-1
clone size: few
D gene: -
CDR3 protein: CASSSSDLNTEAFF

V gene: TRBV4-1
J gene: TRBJ2-3
clone size: many
D gene: TRBD1
CDR3 protein: CASSQEGRGQDTQYF

V gene: TRBV11-3
J gene: TRBJ2-1
clone size: few
D gene: TRBD2
CDR3 protein: CASSLDGGRNYNEQFF

V gene: TRBV29-1
J gene: TRBJ2-5
clone size: few
D gene: -
CDR3 protein: CSALPGGTQYF

V gene: TRBV19
J gene: TRBJ2-4
clone size: -
D gene: TRBD1
CDR3 protein: CASSTDRVAKNIQYF

V gene: TRBV14
J gene: TRBJ2-7
clone size: few
D gene: -
CDR3 protein: CASSQDRQSKQYF

V gene: TRBV7-2
J gene: TRBJ1-5
clone size: few
D gene: -
CDR3 protein: CASSLGGGARGNQPQHF

V gene: TRBV12-3/TRBV12-4
J gene: TRBJ2-2
clone size: few
D gene: TRBD2
CDR3 protein: CASSYPGGARVNTGELFF

V gene: TRBV30
J gene: TRBJ1-5
clone size: -
D gene: -
CDR3 protein: CAWGTGFIQPQHF

V gene: TRBV14
J gene: TRBJ1-2
clone size: -
D gene: -
CDR3 protein: CASSQDLKGIYGYTF

V gene: TRBV3-1
J gene: TRBJ2-3
clone size: -
D gene: TRBD2
CDR3 protein: CASSQVAGVADTQYF

V gene: TRBV5-1
J gene: TRBJ1-6
clone size: few
D gene: -
CDR3 protein: CAAGHHNSPLHF

V gene: TRBV19
J gene: TRBJ1-1
clone size: -
D gene: -
CDR3 protein: CASSSSGTTEAFF

V gene: TRBV12-3/TRBV12-4
J gene: TRBJ2-1
clone size: few
D gene: -
CDR3 protein: CASSSRVRNEQFF

V gene: TRBV2
J gene: TRBJ2-1
clone size: many
D gene: TRBD1
CDR3 protein: CASRDLTGVSRGLFF

V gene: TRBV12-3/TRBV12-4
J gene: TRBJ2-3
clone size: -
D gene: TRBD2
CDR3 protein: CASSLVAGAPTDTQYF

V gene: TRBV7-2
J gene: TRBJ2-5
clone size: few
D gene: TRBD2
CDR3 protein: CASSLGRLAGVGETQYF

V gene: TRBV5-1
J gene: TRBJ2-1
clone size: many
D gene: -
CDR3 protein: CASSLDPSSYNEQFF

V gene: TRBV9
J gene: TRBJ2-5
clone size: -
D gene: -
CDR3 protein: CASSVGMVGRLLQETQYF

V gene: TRBV6-2/TRBV6-3
J gene: TRBJ1-6
clone size: -
D gene: TRBD1
CDR3 protein: CASNSAGTASNSPLHF

V gene: TRBV5-1
J gene: TRBJ2-2
clone size: few
D gene: TRBD1
CDR3 protein: CASSVDRANTGELFF

V gene: TRBV4-3
J gene: TRBJ1-1
clone size: many
D gene: -
CDR3 protein: CASRINRNTEAFF

V gene: TRBV7-9
J gene: TRBJ2-7
clone size: -
D gene: -
CDR3 protein: CASSSRLVPYEQYF

V gene: TRBV20-1
J gene: TRBJ1-1
clone size: -
D gene: -
CDR3 protein: CSSNRNTEAFF

V gene: TRBV12-3/TRBV12-4
J gene: TRBJ1-3
clone size: -
D gene: -
CDR3 protein: CASTFLGRVGNTIYF

V gene: TRBV27
J gene: TRBJ2-5
clone size: few
D gene: TRBD2
CDR3 protein: CASSLGVAERGQETQYF

V gene: TRBV20-1
J gene: TRBJ2-1
clone size: few
D gene: TRBD2
CDR3 protein: CSARDHREGGLVKFF

V gene: TRBV5-1
J gene: TRBJ2-7
clone size: -
D gene: TRBD2
CDR3 protein: CASQSSGISYEQYF

V gene: TRBV19
J gene: TRBJ2-1
clone size: -
D gene: TRBD2
CDR3 protein: CASSTAGGNEQFF

V gene: TRBV9
J gene: TRBJ2-7
clone size: few
D gene: TRBD1
CDR3 protein: CASSVVGTAPYEQYF

V gene: TRBV4-2
J gene: TRBJ1-1
clone size: -
D gene: TRBD1
CDR3 protein: CASSQDRKGQGLDTEAFF

V gene: TRBV6-5
J gene: TRBJ1-2
clone size: many
D gene: -
CDR3 protein: CASSSLYGYTF

V gene: TRBV12-3/TRBV12-4
J gene: TRBJ1-1
clone size: few
D gene: TRBD1
CDR3 protein: CASTLGTALNTEAFF

V gene: TRBV4-2
J gene: TRBJ2-5
clone size: few
D gene: TRBD1
CDR3 protein: CASSQGQGGDRGKETQYF

V gene: TRBV4-3
J gene: TRBJ1-6
clone size: -
D gene: TRBD1
CDR3 protein: CASSASTGLGSPLHF

V gene: TRBV6-5
J gene: TRBJ2-3
clone size: few
D gene: -
CDR3 protein: CASSYPRNTDTQYF

V gene: TRBV7-2
J gene: TRBJ2-7
clone size: few
D gene: -
CDR3 protein: CASSLRQRSSYEQYF

V gene: TRBV4-3
J gene: TRBJ2-7
clone size: -
D gene: -
CDR3 protein: CASSQEPGSYEQYF

V gene: TRBV7-8
J gene: TRBJ2-7
clone size: -
D gene: -
CDR3 protein: CASSLDRPQGSYEQYF

V gene: TRBV5-1
J gene: TRBJ2-1
clone size: few
D gene: TRBD2
CDR3 protein: CASSFSSGRDGEQFF

V gene: TRBV30
J gene: TRBJ1-1
clone size: -
D gene: -
CDR3 protein: CAWRSQGLPGSTEAFF

V gene: TRBV25-1
J gene: TRBJ2-7
clone size: many
D gene: -
CDR3 protein: CASSESAYEQYF

V gene: TRBV27
J gene: TRBJ1-3
clone size: few
D gene: -
CDR3 protein: CANPPSSGNTIYF

V gene: TRBV4-1
J gene: TRBJ2-1
clone size: few
D gene: -
CDR3 protein: CASSLSRAWRNNEQFF

V gene: TRBV15
J gene: TRBJ1-1
clone size: -
D gene: TRBD1
CDR3 protein: CATSRDPADRVKFTEAFF

V gene: TRBV5-1
J gene: TRBJ2-1
clone size: -
D gene: -
CDR3 protein: CASSLGGGTIYNEQFF

V gene: TRBV12-3/TRBV12-4
J gene: TRBJ2-1
clone size: -
D gene: TRBD1
CDR3 protein: CASSLRGQGFNEQFF